These T cell receptor beta chains were read from a single sample in a study of T cell responses to AZD1222 COVID-19 vaccine. Produced via immunoSEQ multiplex PCR; TCRdb's table is partial and in-frame only. Here the sample spans 140,000 to 150,000 clones, 80% to 90% being singletons. Here the sequenced sample was peripheral blood, taken on day 0 of AZD1222 vaccination. The receptors were sampled from an adult in good health. CDR3s include the opening cysteine and the closing phenylalanine or tryptophan. D genes are given only for firm matches. The size entry is marked missing in some rows and otherwise reads once, few, many or a size class.

CDR3nt: TGTGCCAGCAGTAACAGGGGGCTGAACACCGGGGAGCTGTTTTTT; CDR3aa: CASSNRGLNTGELFF; d_gene: TRBD1; j_gene: TRBJ2-2; v_gene: TRBV25-1; abundance: -
CDR3nt: TGCGCCAGCAGCCCTCAAGTCGGGCAGGGTGGCGAGCAGTACTTC; CDR3aa: CASSPQVGQGGEQYF; d_gene: -; j_gene: TRBJ2-7; v_gene: TRBV5-1; abundance: once
CDR3nt: TGTGCCAGCAGTCTCCGACCTTCCGGGACTCAACAAAACAATGAGCAGTTCTTC; CDR3aa: CASSLRPSGTQQNNEQFF; d_gene: -; j_gene: TRBJ2-1; v_gene: TRBV6-6; abundance: -
CDR3nt: TGTGCCAGCAGTAACGGGGGGACGGCTGGCTACACCTTC; CDR3aa: CASSNGGTAGYTF; d_gene: -; j_gene: TRBJ1-2; v_gene: TRBV6-5; abundance: -
CDR3nt: TGTGCCAGCAGCTCAAACAGGGACGATGAGCAGTTCTTC; CDR3aa: CASSSNRDDEQFF; d_gene: -; j_gene: TRBJ2-1; v_gene: TRBV7-2; abundance: -
CDR3nt: TGTGCCAGCAGCTCCATGTTCGATAACTATGGCTACACCTTC; CDR3aa: CASSSMFDNYGYTF; d_gene: -; j_gene: TRBJ1-2; v_gene: TRBV7-2; abundance: -
CDR3nt: TGTGCCAGCAGCCAAGATCCGGCAAAAGGAAACACCATATATTTT; CDR3aa: CASSQDPAKGNTIYF; d_gene: -; j_gene: TRBJ1-3; v_gene: TRBV3-1/TRBV3-2; abundance: -
CDR3nt: TGTGCCAGCAGCTTACAGGGGACTAGCTCTGGAAACACCATATATTTT; CDR3aa: CASSLQGTSSGNTIYF; d_gene: -; j_gene: TRBJ1-3; v_gene: TRBV7-2; abundance: -
CDR3nt: TGTGCCAGTAGTATAGCAGGGGGCGTGGGAGAGACCCAGTACTTC; CDR3aa: CASSIAGGVGETQYF; d_gene: TRBD1; j_gene: TRBJ2-5; v_gene: TRBV19; abundance: -
CDR3nt: TGTGCCAGCCGGACATGGGGAGGGTTAAACGCTGAAGCTTTCTTT; CDR3aa: CASRTWGGLNAEAFF; d_gene: -; j_gene: TRBJ1-1; v_gene: TRBV2; abundance: once
CDR3nt: TGTGCCACCAGCACGGAATATCACGGGCCCCAGCATTTT; CDR3aa: CATSTEYHGPQHF; d_gene: -; j_gene: TRBJ1-5; v_gene: TRBV15; abundance: -
CDR3nt: TGTGCCAGCAGTCACAGGGGGCGCGGGACTAGCGGGACCCGCACAGATACGCAGTATTTT; CDR3aa: CASSHRGRGTSGTRTDTQYF; d_gene: TRBD2; j_gene: TRBJ2-3; v_gene: TRBV27; abundance: once
CDR3nt: TGTGCCAGCAGCCCCCAGGGACTCCTGGACAATGAGCAGTTCTTC; CDR3aa: CASSPQGLLDNEQFF; d_gene: -; j_gene: TRBJ2-1; v_gene: TRBV7-2; abundance: -
CDR3nt: TGTGCCAGCAGCTTTCGACAGGGTAAGGTGTATTTT; CDR3aa: CASSFRQGKVYF; d_gene: TRBD1; j_gene: TRBJ2-3; v_gene: TRBV5-6; abundance: -
CDR3nt: TGTGCCAGCAGAGCCCCAGGGGAGGTTTGGTCCTACAATGAGCAGTTCTTC; CDR3aa: CASRAPGEVWSYNEQFF; d_gene: -; j_gene: TRBJ2-1; v_gene: TRBV28; abundance: -
CDR3nt: TGTGCCAGTAGTATAAGGCCGGGGAATCAGCCCCAGCATTTT; CDR3aa: CASSIRPGNQPQHF; d_gene: -; j_gene: TRBJ1-5; v_gene: TRBV19; abundance: -
CDR3nt: TGTGCCAGCAGCCCCCTTCGGTCCCGGGGTTCACCCCTCCACTTT; CDR3aa: CASSPLRSRGSPLHF; d_gene: -; j_gene: TRBJ1-6; v_gene: TRBV2; abundance: -
CDR3nt: TGTGCCAGCAGCTTGGGAGGGTATGAGCAGTTCTTC; CDR3aa: CASSLGGYEQFF; d_gene: -; j_gene: TRBJ2-1; v_gene: TRBV5-6; abundance: once
CDR3nt: TGTGCCAGCAGTGGAACCGGGACAGGGAACACCGGAGAGCTGTTTTTT; CDR3aa: CASSGTGTGNTGELFF; d_gene: TRBD1; j_gene: TRBJ2-2; v_gene: TRBV6-1; abundance: -
CDR3nt: TGCGCCAGCAGCGGGGGCAGAAGCACAGATACGCAGTATTTT; CDR3aa: CASSGGRSTDTQYF; d_gene: -; j_gene: TRBJ2-3; v_gene: TRBV5-1; abundance: -
CDR3nt: TGTGCCAGCTCACCACCGACAGTCTCTGGAAACACCATATATTTT; CDR3aa: CASSPPTVSGNTIYF; d_gene: -; j_gene: TRBJ1-3; v_gene: TRBV18; abundance: -
CDR3nt: TGTGCCATCGCAACCAAGAACGGCGAACCGGGACTAGCGGGATTGGGGGGGGAGCTGTTTTTT; CDR3aa: CAIATKNGEPGLAGLGGELFF; d_gene: TRBD2; j_gene: TRBJ2-2; v_gene: TRBV19; abundance: -
CDR3nt: TGCGCCAGCAGCTTGGGGGGCAGGGACGAGCAGTACTTC; CDR3aa: CASSLGGRDEQYF; d_gene: -; j_gene: TRBJ2-7; v_gene: TRBV5-1; abundance: -
CDR3nt: TGTGCCAGCAGTGAACTAGGGCCTGGGGCCAACGTCCTGACTTTC; CDR3aa: CASSELGPGANVLTF; d_gene: -; j_gene: TRBJ2-6; v_gene: TRBV6-1; abundance: -
CDR3nt: TGTGCCAGCAGCCCAACAGGTGCGGTAGGGAAACTGTTTTTT; CDR3aa: CASSPTGAVGKLFF; d_gene: -; j_gene: TRBJ1-4; v_gene: TRBV9; abundance: -